The 15 T cell receptor beta chains below were found in one sample sequenced in a study of cytomegalovirus exposure and HLA in healthy donors. The PCR made use of 60 Vbeta and 13 Jbeta primers. Data came from immunoSEQ multiplex PCR; TCRdb stores just in-frame clones and leaves some out. Of 95,000 to 100,000 clones detected, less than 85% appear once; the ten largest clones hold under 20%. The sequencing sample was made of PBMCs. These receptor sequences come from an older woman in good health and CMV-seropositive.

V is TRBV28 and J is TRBJ2-3; no definite D call. CDR1 and CDR2 (germline): MDHEN, SYDVKM. V was clipped by 7 bases and J by 6 bases, with 11 bases between them. CDR3 size: 12 residues. The CDR3 nucleotides read TGTGCCAGCACCCAACGTGGCGATACGCAGTATTTT. Translation: CASTQRGDTQYF.

This sequence joins TRBV5-1 and TRBJ2-2; D perhaps matches TRBD1 (6 bases). Germline V gene lookup returns CDR1 SGHRS and CDR2 YFSETQ. The V gene lost 2 bases and the J gene lost 4 bases, with 9 bases spanning the gap. This CDR3 has 14 amino acids. The CDR3 DNA is TGCGCCAGCAGCTTTGCAGGGGCCACCGGGGAGCTGTTTTTT. Encoded protein: CASSFAGATGELFF.

The CDR3 DNA is TGCAGCGTTGCCGGACAGGGTTATGCTAACTATGGCTACACCTTC. Protein: CSVAGQGYANYGYTF. This chain links TRBV29-1 with TRBJ1-2; 8 nucleotides agree with TRBD1. Germline CDR1 is SQVTM and CDR2 is ANQGSEA. Trimming at V came to 4 bases and at J to 0 bases, leaving 7 bases not matched to a gene. The CDR3 has 15 amino acids.

The chain is built from TRBV6-5 and TRBJ2-4, with no clear D. The V gene lost 6 bases and the J gene lost 2 bases, with 14 bases spanning the gap. Germline V lookup: CDR1 MNHEY, CDR2 SVGAGI. The CDR3 consists of 15 residues. CDR3 coding DNA: TGTGCCAGCAGCCAGTCCTCAATAACCAAAAACATTCAGTACTTC. It yields the protein CASSQSSITKNIQYF.

The rearrangement joins TRBV7-8 to TRBJ1-1; D is possibly TRBD1 (5 bases). CDR3 size: 14 residues. Germline V gene sequence: CDR1 SGHVS, CDR2 FQNEAQ. V was clipped by 0 bases and J by 6 bases, with 11 bases between them. In DNA form, the CDR3 reads TGTGCCAGCAGCTTAGCTGCTGGGGCCGCTGAAGCTTTCTTT. This encodes CASSLAAGAAEAFF.

V is TRBV9 and J is TRBJ2-1, with D possibly matching TRBD1 (6 bases). This CDR3 spans 15 amino acids. V was shortened by 5 bases and J by 0 bases, with 12 bases between the two germline ends. Germline CDR1 and CDR2: SGDLS and YYNGEE. Written as DNA, the CDR3 is TGTGCCAGCAGTCGACAGGCCTTCTCCTACAATGAGCAGTTCTTC. As protein: CASSRQAFSYNEQFF.

The CDR3 loop is CASSRSGSFQTTRHSEQYF. The CDR3 DNA reads TGTGCCAGCAGTCGTAGCGGGAGTTTTCAGACCACTCGTCACTCCGAGCAGTACTTC. The J gene is TRBJ2-7, the V gene TRBV13; TRBD2 matches 9 bases. The CDR3 extends over 19 amino acids. The germline V gene encodes CDR1 PRHDT and CDR2 FYEKMQ (reference sequence). J was trimmed by 6 bases and V by 6 bases; bases with no gene match: 24.

This chain connects TRBV4-1 to TRBJ2-1, with TRBD2 matching 14 bases. This CDR3 comprises 18 residues. CDR1 and CDR2 (germline): MGHRA, YSYEKL. Unmatched junction bases numbered 5, after V lost 4 bases and J lost 0 bases. The CDR3 sequence: CASSLGTSGSISYNEQFF. Written as DNA, the CDR3 is TGCGCCAGCAGCCTTGGGACTAGCGGGAGTATCTCCTACAATGAGCAGTTCTTC.

The count of this clone is one. The gene calls are TRBV7-3 and TRBJ1-3, with 8 bases fitting TRBD1. The length of the CDR3 is 17 residues. Germline V CDR1 and CDR2: SGHTA, FQGTGA. J lost 0 bases, V lost 4 bases, and 8 bases had no gene match. CDR3 loop: CASSYPGQANSGNTIYF. In nucleotides, the CDR3 is TGTGCCAGCAGCTACCCGGGACAGGCGAACTCTGGAAACACCATATATTTT.

In its sample, this clone was seen a few times. DNA for the CDR3: TGTGCCAGCAGCCCCGTAGCGGGAGTTGTCGATACGCAGTATTTT. As protein: CASSPVAGVVDTQYF. The rearrangement links TRBV14 to TRBJ2-3, with 9 bases fitting TRBD2. J was trimmed by 6 bases and V by 4 bases; bases with no gene match: 8. CDR3 length: 15 amino acids. CDR1 and CDR2 from the germline V gene are SGHDN and FVKESK.

This clone showed up just once. An end of the junction does not agree with germline; a read error may underlie this. The chain joins TRBV7-7 to TRBJ2-2; tentative D call: TRBD2 (6 bases). Looked up from germline, CDR1 is SSHAT and CDR2 is FNYEAQ (reference sequence). This CDR3 has 15 residues. CDR3 nucleotides: TGTGCTAGCAGCCACCCGGGAGCGCATAGCGGGGAGCTGTTTTTT. Its protein product is CASSHPGAHSGELFF.

The chain is built from TRBV25-1 and TRBJ2-2; the D gene is possibly TRBD2 (5 bases). CDR3 length: 16 residues. Trimming stripped 4 bases from V and 4 bases from J, with 16 bases between. The germline gives CDR1 MGHDK, CDR2 SYGVNS. CDR3 protein: CASSGWGAPGTGELFF. The CDR3 bases are TGTGCCAGCAGTGGGTGGGGAGCGCCCGGCACCGGGGAGCTGTTTTTT. Full variable domain (outside the CDR3, taken from reference TRBV25-1 and TRBJ2-2): EADIYQTPRYLVIGTGKKITLECSQTMGHDKMYWYQQDPGMELHLIHYSYGVNSTEKGDLSSESTVSRIRTEHFPLTLESARPSHTSQYLCASSGWGAPGTGELFFGEGSRLTVL.

The chain couples TRBV7-6 to TRBJ2-1, with 12 bases lining up with TRBD2. CDR3 length equals 15 residues. CDR1 SGHVS and CDR2 FNYEAQ come from the germline V gene. Losses at the gene ends were 1 base for V and 7 bases for J; bases not matched to a gene: 2. CDR3 amino acids: CASSLVLAGGNEQFF. The CDR3, as DNA: TGTGCCAGCAGCTTAGTCCTAGCGGGAGGGAATGAGCAGTTCTTC. Complete variable domain (other parts from reference TRBV7-6 and TRBJ2-1): GAGVSQSPRYKVTKRGQDVALRCDPISGHVSLYWYRQALGQGPEFLTYFNYEAQQDKSGLPNDRFSAERPEGSISTLTIQRTEQRDSAMYRCASSLVLAGGNEQFFGPGTRLTVL.

The rearrangement joins TRBV5-6 to TRBJ1-1; 7 bases are a match to TRBD1. Trimming cost V 0 bases and J 0 bases; bases outside gene matches: 5. The CDR3 spans 16 residues. Germline V lookup: CDR1 SGHDT, CDR2 YYEEEE. CDR3 sequence reads: CASSLEGTDLNTEAFF. CDR3 coding DNA: TGTGCCAGCAGCTTGGAAGGGACAGACCTGAACACTGAAGCTTTCTTT.

V and J are TRBV2 and TRBJ2-1, with 7 bases identical to TRBD2. Trimming cost V 6 bases and J 2 bases; bases outside gene matches: 7. Germline values: CDR1 SNHLY, CDR2 FYNNEI. The CDR3 sequence is 15 residues long. CDR3 DNA: TGTGCCAGCAGCCGACTAGCCTCTGCCTACAATGAGCAGTTCTTC. This sequence encodes CASSRLASAYNEQFF.